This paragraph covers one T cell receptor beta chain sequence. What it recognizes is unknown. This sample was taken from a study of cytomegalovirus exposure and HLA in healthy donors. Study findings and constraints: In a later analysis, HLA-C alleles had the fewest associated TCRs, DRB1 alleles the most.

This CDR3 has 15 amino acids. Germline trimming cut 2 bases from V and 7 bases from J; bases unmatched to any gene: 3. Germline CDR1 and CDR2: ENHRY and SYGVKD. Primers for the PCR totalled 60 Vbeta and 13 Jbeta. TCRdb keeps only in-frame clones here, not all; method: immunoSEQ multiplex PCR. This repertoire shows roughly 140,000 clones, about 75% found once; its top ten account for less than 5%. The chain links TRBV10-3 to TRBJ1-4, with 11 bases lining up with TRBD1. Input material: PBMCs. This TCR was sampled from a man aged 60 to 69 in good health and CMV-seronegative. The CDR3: CAISEGQGAGEKLFF. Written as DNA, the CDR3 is TGTGCCATCAGTGAGGGACAGGGGGCGGGTGAAAAACTGTTTTTT.